These 16 T cell receptor beta chains were sequenced from one sample in a study of blood T cells in healthy people across ages. Alongside a J-beta primer mix, a sample-barcoded 5' primer served in a second PCR lasting about 7 to 12 cycles. TCRdb redid the calling of the 5' RACE reads with MiXCR, one entry per CDR3 protein. Among some 550,000 distinct CDR3 sequences listed, more than 45% were seen once. The specimen was blood. These receptors were collected from an elderly man in good health.

In its sample, this clonotype was seen a few times. The V call is TRBV29-1, the J call TRBJ2-3; 8 bases agree with TRBD2. Germline lookup yields CDR1 SQVTM and CDR2 ANQGSEA. With V trimmed by 2 bases and J by 3 bases, 4 bases remained unmatched. The CDR3 has 14 residues. In DNA form, the CDR3 reads TGCAGCGTTGAAAGAGCGGGAGCGACAGATACGCAGTATTTT. Amino acid sequence: CSVERAGATDTQYF.

The chain has TRBV20-1 and TRBJ2-4; TRBD2 is a possible D gene (5 bases). This CDR3 region has 13 residues. Germline loops: CDR1 DFQATT, CDR2 SNEGSKA (reference sequence). With 2 bases removed from V and 13 bases from J, the gap between germline ends came to 18 bases. This CDR3 reads CSARQSFPGEQYF. As DNA, the CDR3 is TGCAGTGCTAGACAAAGCTTTCCCGGGGAGCAGTACTTC.

A remark on this clonotype: A single base separates this from a much larger clone, so it may be a read error. The chain carries TRBV7-9 and TRBJ2-1; 7 bases are shared with TRBD2. This CDR3 is 16 amino acids long. Germline loops: CDR1 SEHNR, CDR2 FQNEAQ (reference sequence). DNA of the CDR3: TGTACCAGCAGCCTAGTCTTGGGGGGGACTGGGGATGAGCAGTTCTTC. It codes for CTSSLVLGGTGDEQFF.

This rearrangement joins TRBV6-6 to TRBJ2-2; no reliable D call. CDR1 MNHNY and CDR2 SVGAGI come from the germline V gene (reference sequence). The CDR3 is 12 amino acids. The germline V and J ends were trimmed by 6 bases and 4 bases, with 6 bases remaining between them. As DNA, the CDR3 is TGTGCCAGCAGGTACAGCACCGGGGAGCTGTTTTTT. It specifies CASRYSTGELFF.

The V and J genes are TRBV6-2 or TRBV6-3 and TRBJ1-2, with D perhaps matching TRBD1 (5 bases). The CDR3 consists of 16 residues. CDR1 and CDR2 (germline): MNHEY, SVGEGT. V was pared by 7 bases and J by 0 bases, with 18 bases between. CDR3 bases: TGTGCCAGCACGAGGGGATCAATTAGAGCTAACTATGGCTACACCTTC. As protein: CASTRGSIRANYGYTF.

The chain joins TRBV29-1 to TRBJ1-2; D remains unclear. This CDR3 is built from 13 residues. Germline V CDR1 and CDR2: SQVTM, ANQGSEA. The V end was cut by 4 bases, the J end by 0 bases, with 9 bases between. DNA for the CDR3: TGCAGCGTTGGCGAATCGGCTAACTATGGCTACACCTTC. Translating gives CSVGESANYGYTF. Full variable domain (outside the CDR3, taken from reference TRBV29-1 and TRBJ1-2): SAVISQKPSRDICQRGTSLTIQCQVDSQVTMMFWYRQQPGQSLTLIATANQGSEATYESGFVIDKFPISRPNLTFSTLTVSNMSPEDSSIYLCSVGESANYGYTFGSGTRLTVV.

The chain combines TRBV20-1 with TRBJ2-7; weak D call: TRBD2 (6 bases). Between the trimmed V and J ends, which lost 5 bases and 6 bases, there was a span of 14 bases. Germline V CDR1 and CDR2: DFQATT, SNEGSKA (reference sequence). CDR3 length: 12 residues. Written as DNA, the CDR3 is TGCAGTGCTGACGCAGGACTATTCGAGCAGTACTTC. It codes for CSADAGLFEQYF.

This clonotype was recorded many times. This chain connects TRBV20-1 to TRBJ1-4, with D unclear. Trimming removed 5 bases at V and 8 bases at J, with 9 bases between. There are 11 residues in the CDR3. Germline-derived CDR1 and CDR2 are DFQATT and SNEGSKA (reference sequence). CDR3 DNA sequence: TGCAGTGCTTCTCGCGGAGAAAAACTGTTTTTT. Amino acids: CSASRGEKLFF.

This clonotype was counted once. A much larger clone differs from this one at a single base, so this may be a read error. The V gene is TRBV7-2, the J gene TRBJ2-5, with 12 bases that match TRBD2. This CDR3 has 16 amino acids. In germline, CDR1 is SGHTA, CDR2 FQGNSA. CDR3 residues: CANSLALAGGQETQYF. CDR3 DNA sequence: TGTGCCAACAGCTTAGCGCTAGCGGGGGGGCAAGAGACCCAGTACTTC.

The chain couples TRBV10-1 to TRBJ2-7; TRBD1 aligns across 8 bases. The CDR3 extends over 15 amino acids. V was clipped by 6 bases and J by 4 bases; unmatched bases: 11. Germline-derived CDR1 and CDR2 are WNHNN and SYGVQD (reference sequence). The CDR3 DNA reads as TGCGCCAGCAGCCTCGGGACAGGCATGCAGTACGAGCAGTACTTC. Encoded protein: CASSLGTGMQYEQYF.

This clonotype came up a few times. The chain joins TRBV25-1 to TRBJ2-5; possibly TRBD1 for D (5 bases). The germline V gene encodes CDR1 MGHDK and CDR2 SYGVNS. The ends were cut back, 2 bases at V and 5 bases at J, with 12 bases in the middle. This CDR3 has 14 amino acids. CDR3 protein: CASSEGQGGETQYF. The CDR3 DNA sequence: TGTGCCAGCAGTGAAGGGCAGGGTGGGGAGACCCAGTACTTC.

The chain links TRBV29-1 to TRBJ2-4; a possible D gene is TRBD2 (6 bases). The J call may be incorrect, as the DNA end agrees better with TRBJ2-5. Per germline, CDR1 SQVTM and CDR2 ANQGSEA. This CDR3 spans 14 amino acids. Here the CDR3 reads CSVVTGGTIETQYF. The CDR3, as DNA: TGCAGCGTGGTCACCGGGGGTACTATCGAGACCCAGTACTTC.

The chain employs TRBV27 and TRBJ2-5, with 8 positions matching TRBD1. This CDR3 region has 13 residues. The V and J ends lost 4 bases and 13 bases, in that order; junction bases with no gene match: 11. The germline V gene encodes CDR1 MNHEY and CDR2 SMNVEV (reference sequence). The CDR3 nucleotides are TGTGCCAGCAGTTCTGCGATACAGGGGGGTCGGTACTTC. Translation gives CASSSAIQGGRYF.

The gene calls are TRBV4-1 and TRBJ2-6; D is ambiguous. V shed 0 bases and J shed 1 base, with 19 bases lying between them. Germline V gene sequence: CDR1 MGHRA, CDR2 YSYEKL. The CDR3 runs to 20 residues. Here the CDR3 reads CASSQDDWLGTQSGANVLTF. The CDR3 DNA reads as TGCGCCAGCAGCCAAGACGATTGGTTGGGCACCCAATCTGGGGCCAACGTCCTGACTTTC.

This clonotype occurred a few times. V and J are TRBV20-1 and TRBJ2-3; D possibly matches TRBD1 or TRBD2 (5 bases each). The CDR3 totals 12 residues. With 7 bases removed from V and 2 bases from J, the gap between germline ends came to 10 bases. Germline V CDR1 and CDR2: DFQATT, SNEGSKA (reference sequence). CDR3 sequence (DNA): TGCAGTGGTCTGGGGACCACAGATACGCAGTATTTT. The encoded protein is CSGLGTTDTQYF.

A note on this clonotype: The junction and the germline gene differ at one end; a read error may be behind it. The chain uses TRBV6-5 and TRBJ1-1; no clear D. Germline V gene sequence: CDR1 MNHEY, CDR2 SVGAGI. This CDR3 is 15 amino acids long. CDR3 sequence: CVSSYRPGYGTEAFF. The CDR3, as DNA: TGTGTCAGCTCCTACCGGCCGGGGTACGGCACTGAAGCTTTCTTT.